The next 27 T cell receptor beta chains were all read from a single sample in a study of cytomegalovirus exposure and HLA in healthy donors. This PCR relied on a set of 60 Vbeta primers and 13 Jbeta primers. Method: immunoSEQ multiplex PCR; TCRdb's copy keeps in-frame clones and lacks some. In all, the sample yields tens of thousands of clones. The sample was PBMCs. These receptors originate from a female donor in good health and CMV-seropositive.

The CDR3 spells CASSYGSGTGELFF. DNA of the CDR3: TGTGCCAGCAGTTACGGGTCGGGAACCGGGGAGCTGTTTTTT. This chain connects TRBV6-5 to TRBJ2-2; D may be TRBD2 (5 bases). This CDR3 comprises 14 residues. The germline V and J ends were trimmed by 2 bases and 5 bases, with 9 bases remaining between them. CDR1 and CDR2 (germline): MNHEY, SVGAGI.

The CDR3 bases are TGTGCCAGTAGGGGGCAGAGAGACGGCACTGAAGCTTTCTTT. Encoded protein: CASRGQRDGTEAFF. The gene calls are TRBV19 and TRBJ1-1; perhaps TRBD1 as D (5 bases). The CDR3 has 14 residues. Trimming left V 6 bases short and J 4 bases short, with 15 bases between. Per germline, CDR1 LNHDA and CDR2 SQIVND (reference sequence).

CDR3 in amino acids: CASSLGGAETQYF. CDR3 nucleotides: TGCGCCAGCAGCCTCGGGGGGGCGGAGACCCAGTACTTC. The genes are TRBV4-1 and TRBJ2-5, with 8 nucleotides matching TRBD2. The CDR3 runs 13 residues. Trimming removed 4 bases from V and 5 bases from J; junction bases left unmatched: 3. Germline-derived CDR1 and CDR2 are MGHRA and YSYEKL.

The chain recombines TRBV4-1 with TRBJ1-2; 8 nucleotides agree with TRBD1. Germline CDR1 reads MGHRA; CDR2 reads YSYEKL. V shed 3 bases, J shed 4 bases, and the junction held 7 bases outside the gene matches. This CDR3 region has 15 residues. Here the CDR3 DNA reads TGCGCCAGCAGCCACGCGACAGGGGAGGCCTATGGCTACACCTTC. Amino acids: CASSHATGEAYGYTF.

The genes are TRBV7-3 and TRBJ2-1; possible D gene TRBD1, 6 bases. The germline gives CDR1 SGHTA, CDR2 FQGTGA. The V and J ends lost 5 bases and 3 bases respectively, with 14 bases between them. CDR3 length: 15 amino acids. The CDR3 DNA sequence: TGTGCCAGCAGCGGACAGCCGACTCTCTACAATGAGCAGTTCTTC. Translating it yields CASSGQPTLYNEQFF. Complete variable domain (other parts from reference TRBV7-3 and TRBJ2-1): GAGVSQTPSNKVTEKGKYVELRCDPISGHTALYWYRQSLGQGPEFLIYFQGTGAADDSGLPNDRFFAVRPEGSVSTLKIQRTERGDSAVYLCASSGQPTLYNEQFFGPGTRLTVL.

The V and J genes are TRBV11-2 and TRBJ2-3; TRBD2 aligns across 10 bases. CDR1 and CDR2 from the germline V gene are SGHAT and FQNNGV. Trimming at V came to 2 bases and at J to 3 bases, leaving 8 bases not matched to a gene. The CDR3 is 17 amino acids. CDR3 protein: CASSLRTSGDRTDTQYF. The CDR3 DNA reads TGTGCCAGCAGCTTAAGGACTAGCGGAGATAGGACAGATACGCAGTATTTT.

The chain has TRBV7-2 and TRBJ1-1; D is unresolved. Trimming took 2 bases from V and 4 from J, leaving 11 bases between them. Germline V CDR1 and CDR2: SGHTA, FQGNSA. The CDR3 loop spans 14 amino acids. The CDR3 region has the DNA TGTGCCAGCAGCTTATCCCACAGCCTCACTGAAGCTTTCTTT. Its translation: CASSLSHSLTEAFF.

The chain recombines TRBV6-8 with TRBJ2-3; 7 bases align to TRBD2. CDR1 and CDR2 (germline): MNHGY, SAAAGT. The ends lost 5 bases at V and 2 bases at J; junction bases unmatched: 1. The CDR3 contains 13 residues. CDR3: CASSGLVTDTQYF. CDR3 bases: TGTGCCAGCAGTGGACTAGTCACAGATACGCAGTATTTT.

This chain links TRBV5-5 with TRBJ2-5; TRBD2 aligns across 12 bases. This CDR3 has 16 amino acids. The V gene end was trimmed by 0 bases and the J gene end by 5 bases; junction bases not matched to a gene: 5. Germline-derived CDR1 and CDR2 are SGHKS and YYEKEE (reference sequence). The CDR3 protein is CASSLVWTSGIETQYF. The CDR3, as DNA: TGTGCCAGCAGCTTGGTGTGGACTAGCGGGATCGAGACCCAGTACTTC. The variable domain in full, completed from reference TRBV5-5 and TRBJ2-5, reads DAGVTQSPTHLIKTRGQQVTLRCSPISGHKSVSWYQQVLGQGPQFIFQYYEKEERGRGNFPDRFSARQFPNYSSELNVNALLLGDSALYLCASSLVWTSGIETQYFGPGTRLLVL.

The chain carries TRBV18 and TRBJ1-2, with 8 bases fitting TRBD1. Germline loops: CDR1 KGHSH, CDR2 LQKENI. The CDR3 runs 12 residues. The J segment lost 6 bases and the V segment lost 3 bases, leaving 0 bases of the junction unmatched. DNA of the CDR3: TGTGCCAGCTCACCGACAGGGGATGGCTACACCTTC. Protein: CASSPTGDGYTF.

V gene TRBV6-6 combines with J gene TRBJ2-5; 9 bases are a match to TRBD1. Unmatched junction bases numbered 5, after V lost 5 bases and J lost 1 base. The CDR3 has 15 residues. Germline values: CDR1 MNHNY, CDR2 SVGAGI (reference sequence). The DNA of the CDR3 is TGTGCCAGCAGTCCTCCGGGACAGGGCCAAGAGACCCAGTACTTC. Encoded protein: CASSPPGQGQETQYF.

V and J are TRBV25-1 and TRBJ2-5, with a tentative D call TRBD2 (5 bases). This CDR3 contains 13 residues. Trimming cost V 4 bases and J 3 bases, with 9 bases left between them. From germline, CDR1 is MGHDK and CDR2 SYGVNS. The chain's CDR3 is CASSGTVEETQYF. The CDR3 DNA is TGTGCCAGCAGTGGGACTGTGGAAGAGACCCAGTACTTC.

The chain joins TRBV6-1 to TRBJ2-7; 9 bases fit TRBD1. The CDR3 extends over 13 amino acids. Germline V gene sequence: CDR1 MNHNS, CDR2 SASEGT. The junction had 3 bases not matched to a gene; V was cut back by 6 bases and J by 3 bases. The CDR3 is CASRPGQGYEQYF. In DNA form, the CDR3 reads TGTGCCAGCAGACCGGGACAGGGCTACGAGCAGTACTTC.

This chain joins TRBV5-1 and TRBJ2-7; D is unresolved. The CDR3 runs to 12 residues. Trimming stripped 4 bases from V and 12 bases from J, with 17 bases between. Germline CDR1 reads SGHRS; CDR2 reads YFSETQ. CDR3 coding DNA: TGCGCCAGCAGCCTAAACAACGCCGGGTCGTACTTC. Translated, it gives CASSLNNAGSYF.

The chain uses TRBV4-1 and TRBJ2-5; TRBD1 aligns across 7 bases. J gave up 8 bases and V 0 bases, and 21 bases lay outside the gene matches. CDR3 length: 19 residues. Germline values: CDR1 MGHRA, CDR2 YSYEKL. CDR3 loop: CASSQDPPRDSTRGQTQYF. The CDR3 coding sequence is TGCGCCAGCAGCCAAGACCCCCCACGGGACAGTACACGGGGTCAAACCCAGTACTTC.

The DNA for the CDR3 is TGCGCCAGCAGCCAGCTCGGACTAGCGAAGACCCAGTACTTC. It specifies CASSQLGLAKTQYF. The chain has TRBV4-1 and TRBJ2-5; 9 bases map to TRBD2. Germline V gene sequence: CDR1 MGHRA, CDR2 YSYEKL. This CDR3 is built from 14 residues. V lost 3 bases to trimming and J lost 6 bases; unmatched junction nucleotides: 5.

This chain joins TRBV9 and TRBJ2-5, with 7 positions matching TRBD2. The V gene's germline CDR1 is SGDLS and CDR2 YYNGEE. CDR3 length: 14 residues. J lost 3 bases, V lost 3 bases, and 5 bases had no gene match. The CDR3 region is CASSGGGLEETQYF. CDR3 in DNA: TGTGCCAGCAGCGGGGGGGGGTTAGAAGAGACCCAGTACTTC.

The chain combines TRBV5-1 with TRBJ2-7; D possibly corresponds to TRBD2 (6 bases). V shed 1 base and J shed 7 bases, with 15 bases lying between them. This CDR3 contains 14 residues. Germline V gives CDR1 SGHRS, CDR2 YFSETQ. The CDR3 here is CASSLRGDKGEQYF. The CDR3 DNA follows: TGCGCCAGCAGCTTGCGCGGGGATAAAGGGGAGCAGTACTTC.

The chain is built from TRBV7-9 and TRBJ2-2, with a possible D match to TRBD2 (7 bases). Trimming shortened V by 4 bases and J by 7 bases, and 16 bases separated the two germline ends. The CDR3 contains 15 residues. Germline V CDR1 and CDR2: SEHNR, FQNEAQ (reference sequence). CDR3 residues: CASSSERGAIGELFF. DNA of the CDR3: TGTGCCAGCAGCTCCGAACGGGGGGCGATCGGGGAGCTGTTTTTT.

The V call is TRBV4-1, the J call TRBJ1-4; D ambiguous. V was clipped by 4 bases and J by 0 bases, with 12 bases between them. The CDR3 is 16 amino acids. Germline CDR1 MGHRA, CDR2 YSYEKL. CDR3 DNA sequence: TGCGCCAGCAGCCTGTCGCAGGTTGCAACTAATGAAAAACTGTTTTTT. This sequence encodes CASSLSQVATNEKLFF.

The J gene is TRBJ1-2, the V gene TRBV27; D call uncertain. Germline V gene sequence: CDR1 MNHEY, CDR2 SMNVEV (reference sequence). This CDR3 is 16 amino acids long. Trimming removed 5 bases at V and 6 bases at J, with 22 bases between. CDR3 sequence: CASSPDPTGRRNGYTF. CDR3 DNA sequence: TGTGCCAGCAGTCCGGACCCCACGGGCCGGAGGAATGGCTACACCTTC.

CDR3 nucleotides: TGTGCCAGCAGCCAAGCGGGGAACCCTCTGGAGCAGTACTTC. Translation: CASSQAGNPLEQYF. The J gene is TRBJ2-7, the V gene TRBV7-9; 7 bases align to TRBD2. Germline trimming cut 5 bases from V and 7 bases from J; bases unmatched to any gene: 11. CDR1 and CDR2 (germline): SEHNR, FQNEAQ (reference sequence). The CDR3 runs 14 residues.

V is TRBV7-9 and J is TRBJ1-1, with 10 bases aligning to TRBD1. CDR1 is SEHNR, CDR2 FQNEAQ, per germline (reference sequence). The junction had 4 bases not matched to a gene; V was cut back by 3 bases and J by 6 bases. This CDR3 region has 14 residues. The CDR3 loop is CASSLTGGRAEAFF. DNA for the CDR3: TGTGCCAGCAGCTTGACAGGGGGCAGAGCTGAAGCTTTCTTT.

The CDR3 sequence: CASSLAGGYQETQYF. DNA of the CDR3: TGCGCCAGCAGCTTAGCGGGAGGGTACCAAGAGACCCAGTACTTC. J is TRBJ2-5 and V is TRBV5-1; 10 positions agree with TRBD2. V lost 2 bases and J lost 0; bases outside the gene matches: 1. In germline, CDR1 is SGHRS, CDR2 YFSETQ. The CDR3 length is 15 residues.

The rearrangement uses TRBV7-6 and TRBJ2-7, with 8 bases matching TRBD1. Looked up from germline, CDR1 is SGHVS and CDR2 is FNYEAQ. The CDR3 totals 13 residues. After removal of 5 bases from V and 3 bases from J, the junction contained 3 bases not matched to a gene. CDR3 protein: CASSADRGYEQYF. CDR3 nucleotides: TGTGCCAGCAGCGCCGACAGGGGCTACGAGCAGTACTTC.

The CDR3 loop is CSARDDRVVYF. The CDR3 DNA sequence: TGCAGTGCTAGAGATGACAGGGTGGTGTATTTT. V and J are TRBV20-1 and TRBJ2-3, with 7 bases that match TRBD1. The trim removed 0 bases at V and 14 bases at J, leaving 5 bases unmatched. Germline assignment: CDR1 DFQATT and CDR2 SNEGSKA (reference sequence). The CDR3 totals 11 residues.

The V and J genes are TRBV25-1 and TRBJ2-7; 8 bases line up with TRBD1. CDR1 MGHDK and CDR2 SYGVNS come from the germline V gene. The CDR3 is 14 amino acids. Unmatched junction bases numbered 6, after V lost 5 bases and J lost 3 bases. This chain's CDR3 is CASSKSGGSYEQYF. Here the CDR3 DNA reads TGTGCCAGCAGTAAGTCAGGGGGCAGCTACGAGCAGTACTTC.